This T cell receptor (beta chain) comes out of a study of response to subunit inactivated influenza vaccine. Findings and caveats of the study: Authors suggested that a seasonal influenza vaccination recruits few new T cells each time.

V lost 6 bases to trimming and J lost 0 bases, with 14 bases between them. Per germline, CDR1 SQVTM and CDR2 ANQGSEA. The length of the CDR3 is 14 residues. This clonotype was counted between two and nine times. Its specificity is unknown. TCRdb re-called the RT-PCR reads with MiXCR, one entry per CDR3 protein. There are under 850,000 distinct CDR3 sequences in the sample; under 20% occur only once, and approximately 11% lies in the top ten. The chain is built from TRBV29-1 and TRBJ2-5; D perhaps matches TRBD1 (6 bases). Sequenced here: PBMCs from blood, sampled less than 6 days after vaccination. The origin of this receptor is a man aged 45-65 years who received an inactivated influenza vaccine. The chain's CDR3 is CSVDLGAYQETQYF. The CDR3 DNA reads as TGCAGCGTCGACTTGGGGGCGTACCAAGAGACCCAGTACTTC.